This is a list of T cell receptor beta chains from one sample in a study of blood T cells in healthy people across ages. TCRdb used MiXCR to reprocess the 5' RACE reads, holding one entry per CDR3 protein. This repertoire shows a few hundred thousand distinct CDR3 sequences, approximately 51% found once; its top ten account for 51%. Source material: blood. All receptors come from a man in his sixties in good health. CDR3s include the opening cysteine and the closing phenylalanine or tryptophan. D genes are given only for firm matches. A row's size may be missing; if present it is once, few, many or a size class.

v_call	clone_size	j_call	d_call	cdr3_nt	cdr3_aa
TRBV20-1	NA	TRBJ2-3	NA	TGCAGTGCTAGAGTAAGGGTTGATACGCAGTATTTT	CSARVRVDTQYF
TRBV3-1	NA	TRBJ2-7	NA	TGTGCCAGCAGCGTTCGTAGGCGAGGCGAGCAGTACTTC	CASSVRRRGEQYF
TRBV2	NA	TRBJ1-5	NA	TGTGCCAGCAGTAACGATAATAGCAATCAGCCCCAGCATTTT	CASSNDNSNQPQHF
TRBV20-1	many	TRBJ2-5	TRBD1	TGCAGTGCACCCCGGACAGGGGAGTCAGAGACCCAGTACTTC	CSAPRTGESETQYF
TRBV30	once	TRBJ1-4	NA	TGTGCCTGGAGTGTACGGGAGGAAAAACTGTTTTTT	CAWSVREEKLFF
TRBV12-3/TRBV12-4	NA	TRBJ1-4	NA	TGTGCCAGCAGTTCCTACCAGGGTGGGCGCACTAAAAAACTGTTTTTT	CASSSYQGGRTKKLFF
TRBV28	NA	TRBJ1-2	TRBD1	TGTGCCAGCAGAGGGACAGGGGGCCCGTTTAACTATGGCTACACCTTC	CASRGTGGPFNYGYTF
TRBV7-2	NA	TRBJ2-7	NA	TGTGCCAGCAGACAGACAAGTAGCTCCTACGAGCAGTACTTC	CASRQTSSSYEQYF
TRBV27	few	TRBJ2-6	TRBD1	TGTGCCAGCAGTACGGACAGGGGGATTTCTGGGGCCAACGTCCTGACTTTC	CASSTDRGISGANVLTF
TRBV5-1	NA	TRBJ2-7	NA	TGCGCCAGCAGCCCCGGGGGCGGGGTCTCCTACGAGCAGTACTTC	CASSPGGGVSYEQYF
TRBV11-2	NA	TRBJ2-3	TRBD2	TGTGCCAGCAGCTTAGTGGGGGCTAGCGGGAGTAGCACAGATACGCAGTATTTT	CASSLVGASGSSTDTQYF
TRBV20-1	NA	TRBJ2-7	TRBD1	TGCAGTGCTAGAACGAACGACAGGGCGGCCTACGAGCAGTACTTC	CSARTNDRAAYEQYF
TRBV9	few	TRBJ2-5	TRBD2	TGTGCCAGCAGCGTAAGGCCTAGCGGGGGCCAAAAAGAGACCCAGTACTTC	CASSVRPSGGQKETQYF
TRBV20-1	few	TRBJ2-4	NA	TGCAGTGTTAACGGGGTTTTAGCCAAAAACATTCAGTACTTC	CSVNGVLAKNIQYF
TRBV7-2	NA	TRBJ2-5	NA	TGTGCCAGCAGCTCCGCAGGGCGGCTGGAAGAGACCCAGTACTTC	CASSSAGRLEETQYF
TRBV10-3	NA	TRBJ2-2	NA	TGTGCCATCGGTTCTGACACCGGGGAGCTGTTTTTT	CAIGSDTGELFF
TRBV10-3	NA	TRBJ2-7	NA	TGTGCCACTCTACAGGGAGACTACGAGCAGTACTTC	CATLQGDYEQYF
TRBV30	NA	TRBJ2-2	TRBD2	TGTGCCTGGAGTTGGAGCGGGAGTAGATCCGGGGAGCTGTTTTTT	CAWSWSGSRSGELFF
TRBV5-6	NA	TRBJ2-5	NA	TGCGCCAGCAGCTTGGTCGGCGGGGCCACCGAAATGAGAAAGACCCAGTACTTC	CASSLVGGATEMRKTQYF
TRBV2	NA	TRBJ2-1	TRBD2	TGTGCCAGCAGTGAGCTGGAGCGGGGGGCCGGAGAGCAGTTCTTC	CASSELERGAGEQFF
TRBV5-1	NA	TRBJ2-1	NA	TGCGCCAGCAGCTCGGAGCCACACAGAGACAATGAGCAGTTCTTC	CASSSEPHRDNEQFF
TRBV7-3	many	TRBJ2-1	NA	TGTGCCAGCAGCGGAAGGACCGGCGAGCAGTTCTTC	CASSGRTGEQFF
TRBV6-1	NA	TRBJ2-7	TRBD2	TGTGCCAGCAGTGAAAGCTCTTGGACTAGCGGGTACGAGCAGTACTTC	CASSESSWTSGYEQYF
TRBV6-5	few	TRBJ2-7	TRBD1	TGTGCCAGCAGCCCCGGCGACAGGGGCTCCTACGAGCAGTACTTC	CASSPGDRGSYEQYF
TRBV7-2	NA	TRBJ2-7	TRBD2	TGTGCCAGCAGCTTAGCCGGACTAGCGGGAGGATCCGAGCAGTACTTC	CASSLAGLAGGSEQYF
TRBV6-2/TRBV6-3	NA	TRBJ2-4	NA	TGTGCCAGCAGTTTGACTAGCAAAAACATTCAGTACTTC	CASSLTSKNIQYF
TRBV7-8	few	TRBJ1-5	NA	TGTGCCAGCCGATCGGGCAATCAGCCCCAGCATTTT	CASRSGNQPQHF
TRBV27	NA	TRBJ2-1	NA	TGTGCCAGCAGTTTATGGGCACAGTTGAATGAGCAGTTCTTC	CASSLWAQLNEQFF
TRBV7-2	NA	TRBJ2-5	NA	TGTGCCAGCAGCGTAGGGGCAGGGGAGGGCCAGTACTTC	CASSVGAGEGQYF
TRBV28	few	TRBJ1-2	NA	TGTGCCAGCAGTGCGCCGGGGGGCGCCTATGGCTACACCTTC	CASSAPGGAYGYTF
TRBV18	NA	TRBJ1-1	NA	TGTGCCAGCTCACAGGGAGGGGACGCCACTGAAGCTTTCTTT	CASSQGGDATEAFF
TRBV6-6	many	TRBJ1-2	TRBD1	TGTGCCAGCAGTTCCCCCCTGGGACAGGGTGTCTATGGCTACACCTTC	CASSSPLGQGVYGYTF
TRBV7-6	many	TRBJ2-5	NA	TGTGCCAGCAGCCCCCTGGTCGGGGGGCCTCAAGAGACCCAGTACTTC	CASSPLVGGPQETQYF
TRBV5-1	NA	TRBJ2-3	TRBD1	TGCGCCAGCAGCCTCCCGACAGGGGCAAGCACAGATACGCAGTATTTT	CASSLPTGASTDTQYF
TRBV20-1	NA	TRBJ2-7	NA	TGCAGTGCTAGAGGTAGGGTAGGGCCCTACGAGCAGTACTTC	CSARGRVGPYEQYF
TRBV20-1	NA	TRBJ1-2	NA	TGCAGTGCTAGCCTCACAGGGTATGGCTACACCTTC	CSASLTGYGYTF
TRBV29-1	NA	TRBJ2-1	NA	TGCAGCGTTGCGGGGACAGTAAGTCAGGGGGGTGACAATGAGCAGTTCTTC	CSVAGTVSQGGDNEQFF
TRBV7-9	NA	TRBJ1-1	NA	TGTGCCAGCACAACCGGGCCTGAAGCTTTCTTT	CASTTGPEAFF
TRBV13	NA	TRBJ2-3	NA	TGTGCCAGCAGCGCTCGAGGGGGGGGAGATACGCAGTATTTT	CASSARGGGDTQYF
TRBV6-2/TRBV6-3	NA	TRBJ2-7	TRBD1	TGTGCCAGCAGTCACGGACGGGCCGGGACAGATATCTACGAGCAGTACTTC	CASSHGRAGTDIYEQYF
TRBV3-1	NA	TRBJ2-7	TRBD2	TGTGCCAGCAGCCAAGCCAAACCCTATACCGGGACTAGCGGGAGAGAGGAGCAGTACTTC	CASSQAKPYTGTSGREEQYF
TRBV20-1	few	TRBJ2-3	NA	TGCAGTGCTAGTGTTAACCGCAGGGGAGATACGCAGTATTTT	CSASVNRRGDTQYF
TRBV28	NA	TRBJ1-1	TRBD1	TGTGCCAGCAGATCCACCGGGACAGTCTTCGAAGCTTTCTTT	CASRSTGTVFEAFF
TRBV10-1	NA	TRBJ2-3	TRBD2	TGCGCCAGCAGTGAGTCCCTAGCGGGGGGCTTCACAGATACGCAGTATTTT	CASSESLAGGFTDTQYF
TRBV25-1	NA	TRBJ2-5	TRBD1	TGTGCCAGCAGTGAACGCCTCCGGTGGGACAGTAATCAAGAGACCCAGTACTTC	CASSERLRWDSNQETQYF